This T cell receptor beta chain was captured in a study of blood T cells in healthy people across ages. Study outcomes and limitations: PBMCs left unsorted prevented a conclusive naive versus antigen-experienced comparison.

V lost 6 bases, J lost 4 bases, and 6 bases stayed unmatched. From germline, CDR1 is SNHLY and CDR2 FYNNEI. CDR3 length: 14 residues. This clonotype was recorded only once. Its antigen is not known. With a J-beta primer mix and a sample-barcoded 5' primer, a second PCR ran about 6 to 11 cycles. TCRdb ran MiXCR on the 5' RACE reads and lists one entry per CDR3 protein. The data show around 1.1 million distinct CDR3 sequences, with roughly two fifths seen just once and around 13% held by the top ten. Whenever a sample was processed, at least 6.5 million PBMCs were isolated. Per sample, at least 5 micrograms of total RNA were extracted.

The sequencing sample was made of blood. The receptor's source is a young man in good health. The chain joins TRBV2 to TRBJ1-3; 7 bases match TRBD1. In DNA form, the CDR3 reads TGTGCCAGCAGGACAGGGTCGCCCGGAAACACCATATATTTT. Translated, it gives CASRTGSPGNTIYF.